The 3 T cell receptor beta chains given below trace back to one sample, sequenced in a study of blood T cell repertoires in COVID-19. Sequenced by immunoSEQ multiplex PCR; TCRdb stores in-frame clones only, minus some. The table includes approximately 230,000 clones, about 90% detected once. The material sequenced was peripheral blood. The receptors were gathered from a man older than 75 with acute or convalescent COVID-19.

The chain carries TRBV19 and TRBJ2-2; the D gene is possibly TRBD1 (5 bases). Germline CDR1 is LNHDA and CDR2 is SQIVND (reference sequence). The CDR3 is made up of 15 amino acids. Between the trimmed V and J ends, which lost 5 bases and 1 base, there was a span of 11 bases. The CDR3, as DNA: TGTGCCAGTAGTTCACGAGGACAGAACACCGGGGAGCTGTTTTTT. This codes for CASSSRGQNTGELFF.

The chain combines TRBV6-4 with TRBJ2-3; 10 bases fit TRBD2. The CDR3 runs 18 residues. V dropped 8 bases and J dropped 2; count of bases not matched to a gene: 16. Germline CDR1 MRHNA, CDR2 SNTAGT. The DNA for the CDR3 is TGTGCCAGCTCCCTCTCCGCCATAGCGGGGGGAATCACAGATACGCAGTATTTT. Translation: CASSLSAIAGGITDTQYF.

The table lists this clone with a count of one. This chain links TRBV6-2 or TRBV6-3 with TRBJ2-7; D possibly corresponds to TRBD2 (6 bases). This CDR3 region has 14 residues. V was pared by 5 bases and J by 3 bases, with 14 bases between. Germline V gene data show CDR1 as MNHEY and CDR2 as SVGEGT. CDR3 region: CASSPQGGNYEQYF. The CDR3 nucleotides read TGTGCCAGCAGTCCCCAGGGAGGAAACTACGAGCAGTACTTC.